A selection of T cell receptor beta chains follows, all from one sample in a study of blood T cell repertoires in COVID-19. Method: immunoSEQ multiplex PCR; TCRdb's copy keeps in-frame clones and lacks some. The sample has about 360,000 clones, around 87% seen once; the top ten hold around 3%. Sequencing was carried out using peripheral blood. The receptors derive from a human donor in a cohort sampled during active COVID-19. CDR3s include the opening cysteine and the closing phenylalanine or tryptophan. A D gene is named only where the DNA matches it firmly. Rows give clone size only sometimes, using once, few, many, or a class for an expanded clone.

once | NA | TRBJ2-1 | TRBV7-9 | TGTGCCAGCAGCTTAAAACCCTCCGGGAGCTACAATGAGCAGTTCTTC | CASSLKPSGSYNEQFF
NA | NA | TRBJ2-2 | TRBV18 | TGTGCCAGCTCACCCGCTACTAGCCGGACCGGGGAGCTGTTTTTT | CASSPATSRTGELFF
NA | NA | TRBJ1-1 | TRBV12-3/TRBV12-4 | TGTGCCAGCAGTCAGAGGACATACACTGAAGCTTTCTTT | CASSQRTYTEAFF
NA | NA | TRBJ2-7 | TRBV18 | TGTGCCAGCTCACCGAACCCGGACACCCACGAGCAGTACTTC | CASSPNPDTHEQYF
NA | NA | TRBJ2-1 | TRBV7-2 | TGTGCCAGCAGCTTAAGTAGGGGGAGCTCCTACAATGAGCAGTTCTTC | CASSLSRGSSYNEQFF
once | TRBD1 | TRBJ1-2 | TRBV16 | TGTGCCAGCAGCCATCGATCCCGGGACAGCGACTACACCTTC | CASSHRSRDSDYTF
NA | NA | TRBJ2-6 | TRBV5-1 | TGCGCCAGCAGCCCTGCCCCACAGGGAACCTTCTCTGGGGCCAACGTCCTGACTTTC | CASSPAPQGTFSGANVLTF
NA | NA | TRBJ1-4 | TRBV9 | TGTGCCAGCAGCCCCCGCCGGGGAGGGCCTAATGAAAAACTGTTTTTT | CASSPRRGGPNEKLFF
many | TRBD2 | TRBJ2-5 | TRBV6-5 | TGTGCCAGCAGCGATTCGACTAGCGGGGGGACCCAGTACTTC | CASSDSTSGGTQYF
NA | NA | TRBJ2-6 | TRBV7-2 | TGTGCCAGCAGCTTAGAGCACAGGGCTGGGGCCAACGTCCTGACTTTC | CASSLEHRAGANVLTF
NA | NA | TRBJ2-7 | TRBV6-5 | TGTGCCAGCAGGTACAAACAGGGCCTCGCCTACGAGCAGTACTTC | CASRYKQGLAYEQYF
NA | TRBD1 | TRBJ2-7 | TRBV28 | TGTGCCAGCAGTCCCACCGGGACAGGGGGACCCTACGAGCAGTACTTC | CASSPTGTGGPYEQYF
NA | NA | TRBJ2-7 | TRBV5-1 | TGCGCCAGCAGCTTGGAAGCAGGCCCCTACGAGCAGTACTTC | CASSLEAGPYEQYF
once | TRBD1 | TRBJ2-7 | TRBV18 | TGTGCCAGCTCACCAGAACGGACCACCCCGACGGACAGGCGACTCTACGAGCAGTACTTC | CASSPERTTPTDRRLYEQYF
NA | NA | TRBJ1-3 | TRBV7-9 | TGTGCCAGCAGCGTCGCAGGGGCCGAGGGAAACACCATATATTTT | CASSVAGAEGNTIYF
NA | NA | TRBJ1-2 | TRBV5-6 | TGTGCCAGCAGCTTAGGGGAACGAGGAAACTATGGCTACACCTTC | CASSLGERGNYGYTF
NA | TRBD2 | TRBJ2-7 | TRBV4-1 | TGCGCCAGCAGCCCAACGGGACTAGCGGTTTACGAGCAGTACTTC | CASSPTGLAVYEQYF
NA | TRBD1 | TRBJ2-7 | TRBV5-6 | TGTGCCAGCAGCTTACTCCCGGGACAGGGATCCTACGAGCAGTACTTC | CASSLLPGQGSYEQYF
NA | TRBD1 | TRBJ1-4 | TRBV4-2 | TGTGCCAGCAGCCAAGAGGACAGGGGGAATTTGGCTGAAAAACTGTTTTTT | CASSQEDRGNLAEKLFF
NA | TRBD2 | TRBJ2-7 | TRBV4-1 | TGCGCCAGCAGCCAACCGGGGCGGGAGAACCCCTACGAGCAGTACTTC | CASSQPGRENPYEQYF
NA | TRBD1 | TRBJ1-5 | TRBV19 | TGTGCCAGTAGCCCCGGGACAGGGGTTCGCCAGCCCCAGCATTTT | CASSPGTGVRQPQHF
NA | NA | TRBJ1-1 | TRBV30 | TGTGCCCCTAAATACAGGGTAGTATGGACTGAAGCTTTCTTT | CAPKYRVVWTEAFF
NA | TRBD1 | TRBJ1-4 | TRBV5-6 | TGTGCCAGCAGCTCCCACAGGGGAAAGGGGTGGTACGGTGAAAAACTGTTTTTT | CASSSHRGKGWYGEKLFF
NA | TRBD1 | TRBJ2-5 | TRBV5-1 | TGCGCCAGCAGCTTGGAGGGGACAGGGGGACAAGAGACCCAGTACTTC | CASSLEGTGGQETQYF
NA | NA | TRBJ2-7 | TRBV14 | TGTGCCAGCAGCCAAACTGTTTACGAGCAGTACTTC | CASSQTVYEQYF
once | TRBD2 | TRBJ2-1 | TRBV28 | TGTGCCAGCAGTTCCTTGGCGGGAGGACTGAATGAGCAGTTCTTC | CASSSLAGGLNEQFF
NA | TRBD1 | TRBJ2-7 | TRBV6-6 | TGTGCCAGCAGGCGTCCCGGGACAGGGAACTACGAGCAGTACTTC | CASRRPGTGNYEQYF
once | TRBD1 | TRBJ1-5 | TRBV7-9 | TGTGCCAGCAGCCGCTGGGACAGAGACGCTCTGGGCAATCAGCCCCAGCATTTT | CASSRWDRDALGNQPQHF
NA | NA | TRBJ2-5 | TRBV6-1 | TGTGCCAGCAGTGAAATCGTTACTAGGTTCGACGAGACCCAGTACTTC | CASSEIVTRFDETQYF